This TCR beta chain was obtained from a study of T cells in Graves' hyperthyroidism and ophthalmopathy. Worth noting for this clonotype: The antigen is undetermined. A read error is possible here, since a much larger clone lies one base away.

Findings and limits, study-wide: Ophthalmopathy prediction by the model preceded onset by a median roughly 6 months.

Amplification targeted TCR beta CDR3 regions from RNA transcripts. Using the HTBI primer set, a first-round RT-PCR was run on the TCR CDR3. TCRdb ran MiXCR on the multiplex PCR reads and lists one entry per CDR3 protein. The sample carries hundreds of thousands of distinct CDR3 sequences, roughly 17% recorded once. Germline CDR1 reads SNHLY; CDR2 reads FYNNEI. The CDR3 extends over 13 amino acids. The genes are TRBV2 and TRBJ2-1, with a weak D call TRBD2 (5 bases). The sequencing sample was made of blood. The clonotype comes from a woman aged 18 to 35 with Graves' ophthalmopathy. The CDR3 DNA reads TGTGCCAGCATCCCGGGGAACGTTGCTGAGCAGCTCTTC. Its protein product is CASIPGNVAEQLF.